These 17 T cell receptor beta chains came from one sample sequenced in a study of technical replicates of blood from several donors (dated by TCRdb to 2015 to 2018). The library was generated by the immunoSEQ multiplex PCR assay. Drawn from immuneACCESS, this table holds only the in-frame rearrangements with V and J called that TCRdb kept. Clones are partly lost; checked studies trace under half to an unresolved V gene and leave the rest unexplained. The sample table lists around 69,000 clones, roughly 90% of them with a count of one. The biggest ten clones account for 4.6% of the sample. Sequencing was performed on PBMCs. The receptors originated from a human donor in good health. Some clones in this sample may be carry-over from other donors' samples.

The chain has TRBV7-8 and TRBJ2-3; D remains unclear. V dropped 1 base and J dropped 3 bases, with 8 bases sitting between them. The V gene's germline CDR1 is SGHVS and CDR2 FQNEAQ. The CDR3 covers 14 residues. The CDR3 loop reads CASSLGASTDTQYF. The CDR3 coding sequence is TGTGCCAGCAGCTTAGGGGCCTCAACAGATACGCAGTATTTT.

The V call is TRBV12-5, the J call TRBJ2-1, with a tentative D call TRBD1 (5 bases). Trimming removed 5 bases at V and 5 bases at J, with 19 bases between. The CDR3 totals 16 residues. The germline gives CDR1 LGHNT, CDR2 FRNRAP. Written as DNA, the CDR3 is TGTGCTAGTGGTCCCTCCCGTAGGGGTCCCCACAATGAGCAGTTCTTC. Translated, it gives CASGPSRRGPHNEQFF.

The chain has TRBV2 and TRBJ2-7, with TRBD2 matching 9 bases. This CDR3 spans 15 amino acids. Per the germline V gene, CDR1 is SNHLY and CDR2 is FYNNEI. Losses at the gene ends were 1 base for V and 4 bases for J; bases not matched to a gene: 5. For the CDR3, the DNA is TGTGCCAGCAGTGAAGGTTTCAGCGGGGGGTACGAGCAGTACTTC. The encoded protein is CASSEGFSGGYEQYF.

The chain employs TRBV29-1 and TRBJ2-7, with 9 bases identical to TRBD1. With 6 bases clipped from V and 5 bases from J, the junction kept 14 bases outside the gene matches. The germline CDR1 and CDR2 sequences are SQVTM and ANQGSEA. The CDR3 is 15 amino acids. The CDR3 loop is CSVEGTGPNPHEQYF. The CDR3 nucleotides are TGCAGCGTCGAGGGGACAGGGCCAAACCCCCACGAGCAGTACTTC.

V is TRBV5-4 and J is TRBJ1-2, with D maybe TRBD1 (6 bases). The length of the CDR3 is 15 residues. Trimming removed 0 bases at V and 4 bases at J, with 13 bases between. Germline values: CDR1 SGHNT, CDR2 YYREEE (reference sequence). CDR3 sequence: CASSLAGGAGYGYTF. The CDR3 DNA reads TGTGCCAGCAGCTTGGCGGGGGGCGCCGGCTATGGCTACACCTTC.

The rearrangement uses TRBV29-1 and TRBJ2-1; a weak D match, TRBD1 (5 bases). This CDR3 is built from 13 residues. Germline V gene sequence: CDR1 SQVTM, CDR2 ANQGSEA. V lost 1 base and J 5 bases, leaving 9 bases between the germline ends. CDR3 nucleotides: TGCAGCGTTGAAGGGTACAGGAACAATGAGCAGTTCTTC. Translated, it gives CSVEGYRNNEQFF.

CDR3 nucleotide sequence: TGCAGCGTTGAATCTTCCACACGCGGTGAAGCTTTCTTT. This sequence encodes CSVESSTRGEAFF. The chain links TRBV29-1 to TRBJ1-1; D is undetermined. Trimming removed 2 bases at V and 7 bases at J, with 14 bases between. The CDR3 runs to 13 residues. Per germline, CDR1 SQVTM and CDR2 ANQGSEA.

The J gene is TRBJ2-7, the V gene TRBV2, with 7 nucleotides matching TRBD2. CDR1 is SNHLY and CDR2 is FYNNEI in the germline V gene. The CDR3 totals 12 residues. J was trimmed by 6 bases and V by 4 bases; bases with no gene match: 3. The CDR3 coding sequence is TGTGCCAGCAGTGCGGCGGGAGTCGAGCAGTACTTC. Translation: CASSAAGVEQYF. The full variable domain, with the rest looked up from reference TRBV2 and TRBJ2-7, is EPEVTQTPSHQVTQMGQEVILRCVPISNHLYFYWYRQILGQKVEFLVSFYNNEISEKSEIFDDQFSVERPDGSNFTLKIRSTKLEDSAMYFCASSAAGVEQYFGPGTRLTVT.

The chain links TRBV18 to TRBJ1-4; perhaps TRBD1 as D (5 bases). The CDR3 runs 14 residues. Trimming removed 2 bases from V and 4 bases from J, with 8 bases in between. From germline, CDR1 is KGHSH and CDR2 LQKENI. The CDR3 coding sequence is TGTGCCAGCTCACCAAACGGGGGTAATGAAAAACTGTTTTTT. Its translation: CASSPNGGNEKLFF. The whole variable domain, remainder taken from reference TRBV18 and TRBJ1-4, is NAGVMQNPRHLVRRRGQEARLRCSPMKGHSHVYWYRQLPEEGLKFMVYLQKENIIDESGMPKERFSAEFPKEGPSILRIQQVVRGDSAAYFCASSPNGGNEKLFFGSGTQLSVL.

The genes are TRBV7-9 and TRBJ1-6; TRBD1 is a possible D gene (5 bases). Germline V CDR1 and CDR2: SEHNR, FQNEAQ (reference sequence). The CDR3 length is 14 residues. Trimming removed 1 base from V and 10 bases from J, with 11 bases in between. CDR3: CASSLEGVRSPLHF. Written as DNA, the CDR3 is TGTGCCAGCAGCTTAGAAGGGGTTCGGTCACCCCTCCACTTT. Supplemented by reference TRBV7-9 and TRBJ1-6, the full variable domain reads DTGVSQNPRHKITKRGQNVTFRCDPISEHNRLYWYRQTLGQGPEFLTYFQNEAQLEKSRLLSDRFSAERPKGSFSTLEIQRTEQGDSAMYLCASSLEGVRSPLHFGNGTRLTVT.

This rearrangement joins TRBV19 to TRBJ2-7; 11 nucleotides line up with TRBD1. V lost 3 bases and J lost 3; bases outside the gene matches: 1. Germline lookup yields CDR1 LNHDA and CDR2 SQIVND (reference sequence). This CDR3 spans 14 amino acids. The CDR3 bases are TGTGCCAGTAGTATGGGGACAGGGGGCTACGAGCAGTACTTC. Translation: CASSMGTGGYEQYF.

This chain connects TRBV7-9 to TRBJ1-4; D is undetermined. V lost 1 base, J lost 7 bases, and 7 bases lay in between. CDR1 is SEHNR, CDR2 FQNEAQ, per germline (reference sequence). The CDR3 has 13 amino acids. CDR3: CASSLDRTEKLFF. CDR3 DNA: TGTGCCAGCAGCTTAGACAGAACTGAAAAACTGTTTTTT.

This clone was detected only once. The genes are TRBV4-1 and TRBJ2-6; no reliable D call. Per the germline V gene, CDR1 is MGHRA and CDR2 is YSYEKL. The CDR3 length is 17 residues. With 0 bases removed from V and 1 base from J, the gap between germline ends came to 10 bases. In nucleotides, the CDR3 is TGCGCCAGCAGCCAAGAACGCCGGGTTTCTGGGGCCAACGTCCTGACTTTC. This translates into CASSQERRVSGANVLTF.

The J gene is TRBJ2-3, the V gene TRBV6-4; 9 bases are a match to TRBD1. Trimming removed 2 bases from V and 1 base from J; junction bases left unmatched: 4. CDR3 length: 16 residues. CDR1 and CDR2 (germline): MRHNA, SNTAGT. The CDR3 protein is CASSDERTGGTDTQYF. The CDR3 DNA is TGTGCCAGCAGTGACGAGAGGACAGGGGGCACAGATACGCAGTATTTT.

V gene TRBV18 combines with J gene TRBJ2-5; 14 bases align to TRBD2. Germline V gene sequence: CDR1 KGHSH, CDR2 LQKENI. The CDR3 has 17 amino acids. V lost 0 bases and J lost 2; bases outside the gene matches: 2. The CDR3 spells CASSPPRLAGGQETQYF. The DNA of the CDR3 is TGTGCCAGCTCACCACCCAGACTAGCGGGAGGGCAAGAGACCCAGTACTTC.

V usage is TRBV2 and J usage is TRBJ2-2, with D tentatively TRBD1 (6 bases). The CDR3 length is 15 residues. Germline CDR1 is SNHLY and CDR2 is FYNNEI. Trimming removed 9 bases at V and 1 base at J, with 15 bases between. The CDR3 DNA is TGTGCCAGTCGGGAACAGGGCCGGAACACCGGGGAGCTGTTTTTT. It is translated as CASREQGRNTGELFF.

This chain links TRBV6-5 with TRBJ2-3; 7 nucleotides line up with TRBD2. V lost 0 bases and J lost 4; bases outside the gene matches: 1. This CDR3 is 14 amino acids long. CDR1 and CDR2 (germline): MNHEY, SVGAGI. CDR3 nucleotide sequence: TGTGCCAGCAGTTACTCGGGGGGGGCAGATACGCAGTATTTT. Protein: CASSYSGGADTQYF.